This T cell receptor (beta chain) was recovered during a study of Tregs in tolerant kidney transplant recipients. General study findings and limits: Biological reproducibility was not directly addressed in this study.

In the case of this clone: Antigen unknown.

Generated by immunoSEQ multiplex PCR, the TCRdb table keeps only in-frame clones and is missing some. The sample consists of approximately 43,000 clones, under 95% of them appearing once. The CDR3 extends over 16 amino acids. Germline values: CDR1 SEHNR, CDR2 FQNEAQ (reference sequence). V gave up 5 bases and J gave up 1 base; unmatched junction bases: 9. CD4+CD25+CD127- Tregs, CD4+CD25- non-Tregs, CD4 and CD8 cells were sorted. An overnight rest at 37°C with about 200 IU/ml IL-2 preceded regulatory T cell sorting from thawed PBMCs. Sequenced: Tregs from blood. This receptor was obtained from a human donor in good health. The chain links TRBV7-9 to TRBJ2-5, with 8 bases that match TRBD2. The CDR3, as DNA: TGTGCCAGCAGCCTCCGGGGTCGGGGGGGCCAAGAGACCCAGTACTTC. Amino acid sequence: CASSLRGRGGQETQYF.